This note documents a single T cell receptor (beta chain) sequence. This sample is part of a study of immune characterization of retroperitoneal liposarcoma. From the PCR reads, TCRdb called clonotypes with MiXCR, one entry per CDR3 protein. The table records approximately 10,000 distinct CDR3 sequences, roughly 26% of them present only once. The length of the CDR3 is 12 residues. V lost 8 bases and J lost 5, with 12 bases in between. The sample taken for sequencing was blood. This TCR came from a male donor with retroperitoneal liposarcoma. V gene TRBV23-1 combines with J gene TRBJ2-5; either TRBD1 or TRBD2 may supply D (5 bases each). Being an ORF, TRBV23-1 has a function that is uncertain. The CDR3 sequence is CASSWDVETQYF. DNA for the CDR3: TGCGCCAGCTCTTGGGACGTGGAGACCCAGTACTTC.